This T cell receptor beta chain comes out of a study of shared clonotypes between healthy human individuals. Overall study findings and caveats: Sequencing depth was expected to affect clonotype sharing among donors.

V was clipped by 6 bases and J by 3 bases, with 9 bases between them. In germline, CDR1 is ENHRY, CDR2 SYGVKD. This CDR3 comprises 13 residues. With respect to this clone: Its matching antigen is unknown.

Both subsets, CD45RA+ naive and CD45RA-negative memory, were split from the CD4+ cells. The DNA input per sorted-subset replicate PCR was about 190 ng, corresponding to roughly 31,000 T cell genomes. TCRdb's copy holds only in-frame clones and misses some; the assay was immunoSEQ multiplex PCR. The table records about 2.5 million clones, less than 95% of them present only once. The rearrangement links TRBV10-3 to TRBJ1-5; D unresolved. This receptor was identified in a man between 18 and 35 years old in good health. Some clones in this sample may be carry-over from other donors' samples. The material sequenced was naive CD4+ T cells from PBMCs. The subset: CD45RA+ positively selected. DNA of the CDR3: TGTGCCATCAGGGGTAGTTACAATCAGCCCCAGCATTTT. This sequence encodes CAIRGSYNQPQHF.